Below, one T cell receptor beta chain is given with its context. The antigen is not known. Sequenced by immunoSEQ multiplex PCR; TCRdb stores in-frame clones only, minus some. The sample gives roughly 2.2 million clones, more than 85% of which show up once; 0.35% to 0.45% is in the top ten. Germline V lookup: CDR1 SGHVS, CDR2 FQNEAQ. This CDR3 has 16 residues. V lost 4 bases to trimming and J lost 10 bases; unmatched junction nucleotides: 8. The sample comes from a study of shared clonotypes between healthy human individuals. Across the study: A donor's plate count was three for CD4 naive and three for CD4 memory; CD8 naive had two and CD8 memory one. Findings and limits, study-wide: Clonotype sharing across a few donors was observed for around 5% of naive CD4 clonotypes. Generally, naive subsets (rather than memory subsets) showed larger estimated richness.

The chain carries TRBV7-8 and TRBJ2-1, with 15 positions matching TRBD2. This clonotype originated in a man younger than 35 in good health. Some clones in this sample may be carry-over from other donors' samples. Sequencing used naive CD4+ T cells from PBMCs. Regarding subset: CD45RA+ positively selected. The CDR3 region is CASSSSGTSGRREQFF. The CDR3 DNA is TGTGCCAGCAGCTCCTCCGGGACTAGCGGGAGGCGGGAGCAGTTCTTC.